The sequence of this T cell receptor beta chain was determined in a study of long-term antiretroviral therapy in people with HIV. immunoSEQ v3.0 was run at survey level. Assay used: immunoSEQ multiplex PCR; TCRdb lists only in-frame clones, some missing. The profile shows tens of thousands of clones, 80% of them singletons. The sample holds one count of this clone. V dropped 1 base and J dropped 8 bases, with 12 bases sitting between them. Germline V lookup: CDR1 SGHNT, CDR2 YYREEE (reference sequence). This CDR3 is built from 13 residues. The samples, holding roughly 0.9-10 million cryopreserved PBMC, were thawed before DNA extraction was carried out.

This chain joins TRBV5-4 and TRBJ1-1; D not certain. The receptor's source is a man aged 40-55 years with HIV. The sample in question was unsorted PBMCs, obtained 0.3 years after starting antiretroviral therapy. The CDR3 DNA reads TGTGCCAGCAGCTTGACTACGAGGGCAGAAGCTTTCTTT. This translates into CASSLTTRAEAFF.